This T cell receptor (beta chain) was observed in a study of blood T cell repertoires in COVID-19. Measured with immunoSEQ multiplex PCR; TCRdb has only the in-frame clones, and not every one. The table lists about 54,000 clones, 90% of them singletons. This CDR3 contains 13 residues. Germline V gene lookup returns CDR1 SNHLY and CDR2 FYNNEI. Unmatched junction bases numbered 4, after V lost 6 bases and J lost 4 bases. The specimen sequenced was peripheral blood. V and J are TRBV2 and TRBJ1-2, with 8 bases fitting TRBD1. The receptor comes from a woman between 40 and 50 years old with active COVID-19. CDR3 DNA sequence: TGTGCCAGCAGGCCAGGACAGGGCTATGGCTACACCTTC. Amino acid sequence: CASRPGQGYGYTF.